These T cell receptor beta chains were read from a single sample in a study of vaccination and CD4 T cells after COVID-19. No antigen is known for these receptors. MiXCR was run by TCRdb on the PCR reads, yielding one entry per CDR3 protein. The data contain 9,500 to 13,000 distinct CDR3 sequences, roughly 30% of them singletons. The sample was CD4+ T cells from blood, cultured in vitro. The receptors come from a human donor in good health. The CDR3 runs from the conserved cysteine through the conserved F or W. D genes are given only for firm matches. Size tells how often a clone was seen (once, few, many) or the class of an expanded clone, and some rows leave it out.

TRBJ2-7,few,.,TRBV6-1,TGTGCCAGCACCGCCCTCCTAAGCTCCTACGAGCAGTACTTC,CASTALLSSYEQYF
TRBJ2-2,once,.,TRBV28,TGTGCCAGCATTTTATCGGACACCGGGGAGCTGTTTTTT,CASILSDTGELFF
TRBJ2-6,.,.,TRBV28,TGTGCCAGCAGTTGGGGGGCTGCTGGGGCCAACGTCCTGACTTTC,CASSWGAAGANVLTF
TRBJ2-7,.,TRBD2,TRBV20-1,TGCAGTGCTAGTGGACTAGCGGGAGGTGAAGAGCAGTACTTC,CSASGLAGGEEQYF
TRBJ2-3,.,TRBD2,TRBV7-2,TGTGCCAGCAGCTTATCGGCGGGGGGAGATACGCAGTATTTT,CASSLSAGGDTQYF
TRBJ1-5,few,.,TRBV10-2,TGCGCCAGCAGTGCTGACAGGAGACTTAGCAATCAGCCCCAGCATTTT,CASSADRRLSNQPQHF
TRBJ1-2,.,.,TRBV19,TGTGCCAGTAGTCCGAGCATGTATGGCTACACCTTC,CASSPSMYGYTF
TRBJ2-7,few,TRBD2,TRBV4-3,TGCGCCAGCAGCCACACACTAGCGGGGCACTACGAGCAGTACTTC,CASSHTLAGHYEQYF
TRBJ1-5,few,.,TRBV20-1,TGCAGTATTAGGTCGGAGGGGCGGGGCAATCAGCCCCAGCATTTT,CSIRSEGRGNQPQHF
TRBJ1-1,.,.,TRBV6-5,TGTGCCAGCAGTTACTCGAATTGGGAGACTGAAGCTTTCTTT,CASSYSNWETEAFF
TRBJ1-1,medium-sized,.,TRBV4-2,TGTGCCAGCAGCCAGGGGACACTTGAAGCTTTCTTT,CASSQGTLEAFF
TRBJ2-3,.,.,TRBV6-2/TRBV6-3,TGTGCCAGCAGTTACTACGGGAAATCAGATACGCAGTATTTT,CASSYYGKSDTQYF
TRBJ1-1,.,TRBD1,TRBV7-8,TGTGCCAGCAGCTTAGCAGGGACAGTGAACACTGAAGCTTTCTTT,CASSLAGTVNTEAFF
TRBJ2-1,few,.,TRBV20-1,TGCAGTGCTAGGCGCCCCCCTAGCAATGAGCAGTTCTTC,CSARRPPSNEQFF
TRBJ2-7,.,TRBD1,TRBV4-2,TGTGCCAGCAGCCGGGGGACAGGGGACTACGAGCAGTACTTC,CASSRGTGDYEQYF
TRBJ2-1,.,.,TRBV29-1,TGCAGCGTCCCTAGGGGCGATTACAACAATGAGCAGTTCTTC,CSVPRGDYNNEQFF
TRBJ1-1,.,.,TRBV28,TGTGCCAGCACCAGGGTTGGTACTGAAGCTTTCTTT,CASTRVGTEAFF
TRBJ2-1,few,.,TRBV6-2/TRBV6-3,TGTGCCAGCAGTTACTCGGCAGGGGCATACGAGCAGTTCTTC,CASSYSAGAYEQFF
TRBJ1-1,few,.,TRBV19,TGTGCCAGTAGTACGCAACAGAGATCCACTGAAGCTTTCTTT,CASSTQQRSTEAFF
TRBJ2-7,few,.,TRBV7-2,TGTGCCAGCAGCCCGAGTAGGGGGACGGGGGGAGAGCAGTACTTC,CASSPSRGTGGEQYF
TRBJ2-1,few,TRBD2,TRBV2,TGTGCCAGCAAGCGGGACGTCCCCTACAATGAGCAGTTCTTC,CASKRDVPYNEQFF
TRBJ2-7,few,.,TRBV20-1,TGCAGTGCTTCAGCAATCCAGCGGGTGTACGAGCAGTACTTC,CSASAIQRVYEQYF
TRBJ1-1,once,TRBD1,TRBV6-1,TGTGCCAGCAGAGGACAGGGGGCAGGGGGCACTGAAGCTTTCTTT,CASRGQGAGGTEAFF
TRBJ1-6,few,TRBD1,TRBV7-2,TGTGCCAGCAGCTTAGCGGGGGGACAGTATAATTCACCCCTCCACTTT,CASSLAGGQYNSPLHF
TRBJ2-1,.,.,TRBV7-6,TGTGCCAGCAGCTTAGACCAAAACAATGAGCAGTTCTTC,CASSLDQNNEQFF
TRBJ2-1,.,TRBD2,TRBV28,TGTGCCAGCACCGTACCGGGACTAGCCTACAATGAGCAGTTCTTC,CASTVPGLAYNEQFF
TRBJ1-5,.,.,TRBV7-2,TGTGCCAGCAGCTTAGCCGGACGGGGAAATCAGCCCCAGCATTTT,CASSLAGRGNQPQHF
TRBJ1-6,few,.,TRBV5-4,TGTGCCAGCAGCTTACAGGAGCGTCGCGATTCACCCCTCCACTTT,CASSLQERRDSPLHF
TRBJ2-3,.,TRBD2,TRBV25-1,TGTGCCAGCAGTGCCCCTGGGCCAGCGGGAGGGCGCACAGATACGCAGTATTTT,CASSAPGPAGGRTDTQYF
TRBJ2-2,few,.,TRBV19,TGTGCCGTGGGGCATTTGGGTGCCACCGGGGAGCTGTTTTTT,CAVGHLGATGELFF
TRBJ2-3,.,TRBD1,TRBV28,TGTGCCAGCAGCCAGTTGACAGGGAGAAATACGCAGTATTTT,CASSQLTGRNTQYF
TRBJ2-6,.,.,TRBV6-1,TGTGCCAGCAAAGGGTGGGGCTCTGGGGCCAACGTCCTGACTTTC,CASKGWGSGANVLTF
TRBJ1-1,.,.,TRBV11-3,TGTGCCAGCAGCCCGCCCTTAGGGGACCCCTCGAACACTGAAGCTTTCTTT,CASSPPLGDPSNTEAFF
TRBJ2-1,.,.,TRBV5-4,TGTGCCAGCAGCTCCGCGGGTCCATCCTACAATGAGCAGTTCTTC,CASSSAGPSYNEQFF
TRBJ2-1,.,TRBD2,TRBV7-6,TGTGCCAGCGGAGGGGCTACTAGCGGGCCACTCAATGAGCAGTTCTTC,CASGGATSGPLNEQFF
TRBJ2-3,.,.,TRBV25-1,TGTGCCAGCAGTGTGGCGGGCTTCACAGATACGCAGTATTTT,CASSVAGFTDTQYF
TRBJ2-1,.,TRBD1,TRBV6-5,TGTGCCAGCAGTTGGGGGACAGGAGCCAATGAGCAGTTCTTC,CASSWGTGANEQFF
TRBJ1-2,.,.,TRBV9,TGTGCCAGCACAAGAGACCCATCTGTGAATGAAGGCTACACCTTC,CASTRDPSVNEGYTF
TRBJ1-5,.,.,TRBV12-3/TRBV12-4,TGTGCCAGCAGTCCCTCGGGGGTCAATCAGCCCCAGCATTTT,CASSPSGVNQPQHF
TRBJ1-3,few,.,TRBV6-1,TGTGCCAGCAGTGAATGGGGCTCTGGAAACACCATATATTTT,CASSEWGSGNTIYF
TRBJ2-5,.,.,TRBV19,TGTGCCAGTAGTATTAGGGAAACCCAGTACTTC,CASSIRETQYF
TRBJ2-1,few,TRBD2,TRBV9,TGTGCCAGCAGCGTACGGACTAGCGGGAGGAATCTCTACAATGAGCAGTTCTTC,CASSVRTSGRNLYNEQFF
TRBJ2-3,.,TRBD1,TRBV6-1,TGTGCCAGCAGGCCGACAGGGAGAAACACAGATACGCAGTATTTT,CASRPTGRNTDTQYF
TRBJ1-1,.,TRBD1,TRBV6-1,TGTGCCAGCAGGGATGGGACAGGGGTGAGGGCTTTCTTT,CASRDGTGVRAFF
TRBJ2-5,.,TRBD1,TRBV25-1,TGTGCCAGCAGTGAAGGGACAGGGTGTGAGACCCAGTACTTC,CASSEGTGCETQYF
TRBJ2-7,once,.,TRBV2,TGTGCCAGCACCCGGACAGCGAGAGGGTACGAGCAGTACTTC,CASTRTARGYEQYF
TRBJ2-7,few,.,TRBV29-1,TGCAGCGTTTCACATAGTGGCGAGCAGTACTTC,CSVSHSGEQYF
TRBJ1-1,.,.,TRBV7-6,TGTGCCGGCAGCTTGCGTGGGGAGGATGGCACTGAAGCTTTCTTT,CAGSLRGEDGTEAFF
TRBJ2-5,few,.,TRBV6-2/TRBV6-3,TGTGCCAGCAGTTTTGGGACCCAGTACTTC,CASSFGTQYF